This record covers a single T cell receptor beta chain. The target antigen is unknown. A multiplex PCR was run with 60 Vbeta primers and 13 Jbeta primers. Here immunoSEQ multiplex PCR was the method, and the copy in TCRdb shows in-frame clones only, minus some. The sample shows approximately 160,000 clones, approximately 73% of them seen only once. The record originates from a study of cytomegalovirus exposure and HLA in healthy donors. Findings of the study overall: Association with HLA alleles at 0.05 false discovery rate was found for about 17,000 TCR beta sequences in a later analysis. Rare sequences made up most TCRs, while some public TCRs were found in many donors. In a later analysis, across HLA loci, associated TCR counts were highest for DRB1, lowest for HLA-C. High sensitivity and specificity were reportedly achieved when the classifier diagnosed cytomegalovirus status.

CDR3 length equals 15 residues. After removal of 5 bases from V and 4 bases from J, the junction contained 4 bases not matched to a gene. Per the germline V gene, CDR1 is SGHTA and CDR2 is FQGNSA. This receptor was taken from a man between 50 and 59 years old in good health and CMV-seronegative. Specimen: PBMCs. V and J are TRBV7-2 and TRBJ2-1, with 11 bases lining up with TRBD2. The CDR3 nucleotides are TGTGCCAGCAGCCGGAGGACTAGCGGGTACAATGAGCAGTTCTTC. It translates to CASSRRTSGYNEQFF.